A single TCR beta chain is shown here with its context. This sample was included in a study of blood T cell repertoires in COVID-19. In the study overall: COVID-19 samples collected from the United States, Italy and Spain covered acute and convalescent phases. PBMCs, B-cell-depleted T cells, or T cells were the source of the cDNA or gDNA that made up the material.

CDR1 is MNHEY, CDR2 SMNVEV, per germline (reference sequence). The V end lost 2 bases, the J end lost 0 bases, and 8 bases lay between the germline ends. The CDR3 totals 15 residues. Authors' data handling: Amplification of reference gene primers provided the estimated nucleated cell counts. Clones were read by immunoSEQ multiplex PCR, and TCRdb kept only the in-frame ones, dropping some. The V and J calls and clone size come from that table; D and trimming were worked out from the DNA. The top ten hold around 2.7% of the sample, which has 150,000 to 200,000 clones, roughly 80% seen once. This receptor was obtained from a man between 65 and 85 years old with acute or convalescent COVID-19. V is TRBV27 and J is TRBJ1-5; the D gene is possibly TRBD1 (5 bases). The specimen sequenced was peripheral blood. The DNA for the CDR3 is TGTGCCAGCAGTTTAGGGGGGTATAGCAATCAGCCCCAGCATTTT. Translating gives CASSLGGYSNQPQHF.